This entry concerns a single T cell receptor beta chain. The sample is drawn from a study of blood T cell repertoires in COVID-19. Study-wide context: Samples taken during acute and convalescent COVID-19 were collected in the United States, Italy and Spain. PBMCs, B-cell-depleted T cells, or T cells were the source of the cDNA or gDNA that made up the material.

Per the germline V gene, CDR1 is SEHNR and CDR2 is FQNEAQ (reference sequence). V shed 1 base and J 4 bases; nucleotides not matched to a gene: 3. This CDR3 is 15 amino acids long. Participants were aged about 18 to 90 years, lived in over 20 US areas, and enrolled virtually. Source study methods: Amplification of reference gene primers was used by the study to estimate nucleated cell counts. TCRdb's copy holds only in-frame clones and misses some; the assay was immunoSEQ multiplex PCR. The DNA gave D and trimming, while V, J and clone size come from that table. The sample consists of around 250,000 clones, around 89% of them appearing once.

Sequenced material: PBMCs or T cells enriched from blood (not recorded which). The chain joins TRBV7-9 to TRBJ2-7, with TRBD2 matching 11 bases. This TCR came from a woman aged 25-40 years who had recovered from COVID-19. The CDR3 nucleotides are TGTGCCAGCAGCTTAGTACTAGCGGGAGAATACGAGCAGTACTTC. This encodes CASSLVLAGEYEQYF.